What follows is one TCR beta chain and its context. The antigen it binds to is not known. There are no base qualities to consult, and no much larger clone falls within one base. Other DNA sequences in this specimen translate into the identical CDR3. The CDR1 and CDR2 encoded by the germline V gene (reference sequence) are LNHDA and SQIVND. The CDR3, from cysteine to phenylalanine, totals 13 residues. Only the CDR3 region is kept as DNA, spanning 39 bases read in frame from base 1. V was cut back by 5 bases and J by 0 bases, leaving a gap of 8 bases between them. This sample is drawn from a study of shared clonotypes between healthy human individuals (dated by TCRdb to 2020 to 2021). In the study overall: The cohort comprised a couple of women and a few men aged 18 to 49 years. For each donor, CD4 naive and CD4 memory were each given three plates, CD8 naive was given two plates, and CD8 memory was given one plate. The study deeply sequenced blood TCR repertoires of roughly five healthy adults to estimate repertoire size and the extent of clonotype sharing between individuals. To increase sequencing depth and limit assay-specific biases, TCR repertoire library preparation and sequencing were carried out by different laboratories using diverse techniques. Leukapheresis yielded between about 0.94 and 8.9 billion PBMCs per donor. Results and caveats for the whole study, not just this receptor: Compared with non-shared clonotypes, clonotypes shared by all four sorted-subset donors had higher generation probabilities. Across a handful of donors, approximately 5% of naive CD4, 3% to 4% of naive CD8, under 2.5% of memory CD4, and roughly 0.41% of memory CD8 clonotypes were shared. Only blood was sampled, and tissue TCR repertoires likely differ from those in blood. Pairwise subsampling indicated that sequencing depth was expected to affect the degree of clonotype sharing among donors. Larger estimated clonotype richness was generally found for naive subsets than for memory subsets. Rarefaction of sorted-subset datasets indicated incomplete sequencing despite the large sequencing depth. The small number of donors limited the genetic and exposure-history diversity represented.

Using the deep immunoSEQ assay, multiplex PCR amplified TCR CDR3 regions from genomic DNA. For each cell subset, the extracted genomic DNA was distributed evenly across all wells of several immunoSEQ 96-well plates, and each plate served as one replicate. For sorted subsets, approximately 190 ng of genomic DNA, equivalent to around 31,000 T cell genomes, went into each replicate PCR. The purified libraries were quantified using a Qubit 3.0 fluorometer, sized with a Bioanalyzer 2100, and then quantified again using the KAPA Library Quantification kit. Each immunoSEQ 96-well plate was sequenced on its own single-read 150-cycle Illumina NextSeq 550 flow cell. The authors processed their data as follows. Because the immunoSEQ output held only junctional sequences and lacked quality scores, the filtering could not match the filtering applied to full-length reads. Sequences were annotated with PyIR, a Python wrapper for IgBLAST v1.9, using IMGT germline references to assign V/J genes and CDR3. Any read was removed if the V/J assignment was weak (E-value above 1e-6), the CDR3 was missing, or the read contained stop codons, out-of-frame junctions, or ambiguous translated residues. A V3J clonotype was defined by an identical inferred V gene, J gene, and CDR3 amino acid sequence. Percentage overlap between repertoires was calculated by dividing the number of shared unique clonotypes by the size of the smaller repertoire. Richness of each repertoire was evaluated using RTK rarefaction, the Chao1 estimator, and Recon v2.1 estimates of unobserved clonotypes. Generation probabilities were computed with OLGA for all TCRbeta clonotypes obtained by the gDNA method from several donors. The table comes from immuneACCESS by way of TCRdb, which keeps in-frame sequences with V and J called. Part of the clones is missing from these tables; in studies checked, under half for an unresolved V gene and the rest for unknown reasons. V and J calls and clone size are as listed in that table; D and trimming were resolved from the DNA. The sample includes about 1,900,000 clones, with about 95% observed a single time. The top ten clones comprise 1% to 1.5% of the sample.

CD8 naive samples were obtained by positive selection for CCR7 among CD45RO-negative cells, yielding a CD45RA+CCR7+ population from which TemRA cells were excluded. Donors were healthy HIV-negative adults with no recently reported acute infections or vaccinations. Every donor was a Caucasian adult living in Nashville, Tennessee, USA. Blood was obtained by leukapheresis, after which PBMCs were separated by Ficoll-Histopaque density gradient centrifugation and cryopreserved in liquid nitrogen vapor phase. Analytical flow cytometry was used to check the purity and quantity of every magnetically sorted T cell population. Genomic DNA was isolated from each sorted fraction and quantified by UV absorbance on a Nanodrop 2000c.

The source is a man aged 18 to 29 in good health. Recombination joined TRBV19 with TRBJ2-7; the D segment is perhaps TRBD1 or TRBD2, each sharing 5 matched bases. Material for sequencing was naive CD8+ T cells sorted from blood. In the paper's terms, the cell subset or site label means: CD45RA+CCR7+. The CDR3 reads CASSGGPSYEQYF. The nucleotides read TGTGCCAGTAGTGGGGGACCCTCCTACGAGCAGTACTTC.